Shown below are 15 T cell receptor beta chains from a single sample sequenced in a study of blood T cells in healthy people across ages. Then a second PCR, running about 7 to 11 cycles, was carried out with a sample-barcoded 5' primer and a J-beta primer mix. MiXCR, applied by TCRdb to the 5' RACE reads, yields one record per CDR3 protein. The data show hundreds of thousands of distinct CDR3 sequences, around 50% seen once. Material: blood. The receptors originated from a man between 40 and 49 years old in good health.

This rearrangement joins TRBV28 to TRBJ2-3, with D uncertain. The CDR3 consists of 14 residues. Germline V gene data show CDR1 as MDHEN and CDR2 as SYDVKM. Trimming took off 6 bases at V and 1 base at J, with 11 bases between the two ends. The CDR3 sequence: CASRIRHRTDTQYF. In nucleotides, the CDR3 is TGTGCCAGCAGAATAAGACATCGCACAGATACGCAGTATTTT.

This chain uses TRBV29-1 with TRBJ1-1, with 9 bases fitting TRBD1. Germline V gene data show CDR1 as SQVTM and CDR2 as ANQGSEA. The CDR3 covers 12 residues. V lost 7 bases to trimming and J lost 4 bases; unmatched junction nucleotides: 4. The CDR3 DNA is TGCAGCGCACGGGACAGGGCCACTGAAGCTTTCTTT. Its translation: CSARDRATEAFF.

This clonotype occurred a few times. The V and J genes are TRBV4-1 and TRBJ2-3; TRBD2 matches at 14 bases. Germline loops: CDR1 MGHRA, CDR2 YSYEKL. V trimming: 4 bases; J trimming: 3 bases; junction bases outside the gene matches: 3. This CDR3 region has 16 residues. The CDR3 DNA sequence: TGCGCCAGCAGCCTTCGGACTAGCGGGAGGACAGATACGCAGTATTTT. Its translation is CASSLRTSGRTDTQYF.

This clonotype was detected a few times. The chain joins TRBV30 to TRBJ2-3, with unresolved D. This CDR3 spans 11 amino acids. Trimming took off 1 base at V and 3 bases at J, with 2 bases between the two ends. Germline V gene data show CDR1 as GTSNPN and CDR2 as SVGIG (reference sequence). CDR3 nucleotide sequence: TGTGCCTGGAGTGCGACAGATACGCAGTATTTT. Amino acid sequence: CAWSATDTQYF. Full variable domain (outside the CDR3, taken from reference TRBV30 and TRBJ2-3): SQTIHQWPATLVQPVGSPLSLECTVEGTSNPNLYWYRQAAGRGLQLLFYSVGIGQISSEVPQNLSASRPQDRQFILSSKKLLLSDSGFYLCAWSATDTQYFGPGTRLTVL.

The CDR3 is CASSMGQITGELFF. DNA for the CDR3: TGTGCCAGCAGCATGGGACAGATCACCGGGGAGCTGTTTTTT. The V gene is TRBV7-2, the J gene TRBJ2-2; 7 nucleotides line up with TRBD1. Germline V gives CDR1 SGHTA, CDR2 FQGNSA. This CDR3 is 14 amino acids long. Unmatched junction bases numbered 4, after V lost 5 bases and J lost 4 bases.

The chain combines TRBV7-3 with TRBJ2-5; 12 bases align to TRBD2. The V segment lost 1 base and the J segment 4 bases; nucleotides outside the gene matches: 7. CDR1 SGHTA and CDR2 FQGTGA come from the germline V gene. The CDR3 is 17 amino acids. The CDR3 region has the DNA TGTGCCAGCAGCTTAAGCCTAGCGGGAGGGGTAGGAGAGACCCAGTACTTC. Its protein is CASSLSLAGGVGETQYF.

The V gene is TRBV4-2, the J gene TRBJ2-3; a possible D gene is TRBD2 (6 bases). The V end was cut by 4 bases, the J end by 2 bases, with 19 bases between. The CDR3 sequence is 17 residues long. Germline-derived CDR1 and CDR2 are LGHNA and YNFKEQ. The CDR3 DNA reads as TGTGCCAGCAGCCGGGGACTCCGGGAACTACTCACAGATACGCAGTATTTT. It translates to CASSRGLRELLTDTQYF.

Only a few counts were recorded for this clonotype. The V gene is TRBV7-2, the J gene TRBJ2-4, with TRBD2 matching 13 bases. V lost 4 bases, J lost 0 bases, and 6 bases stayed unmatched. CDR1 and CDR2 from the germline V gene are SGHTA and FQGNSA. The length of the CDR3 is 18 residues. Written as DNA, the CDR3 is TGTGCCAGCAGCTCGATAGGGACTAGCGGGGTAGCCAAAAACATTCAGTACTTC. Translation: CASSSIGTSGVAKNIQYF.

On this clonotype: An end of the junction does not agree with germline; a read error may underlie this. The J gene is TRBJ1-1, the V gene TRBV7-2; D possibly corresponds to TRBD1 (6 bases). This CDR3 has 13 residues. The V gene's germline CDR1 is SGHTA and CDR2 FQGNSA. The CDR3 bases are TGTGCCGGCAGACGGACAGAGAACACTGAAGCTTTCTTT. It yields the protein CAGRRTENTEAFF.

This clonotype was counted a few times. This may be a read error, as it is one base from a much larger clone. This chain joins TRBV28 and TRBJ2-7; no clear D. V lost 5 bases, J lost 2 bases, and 13 bases lay in between. The CDR3 length is 14 residues. CDR1 MDHEN and CDR2 SYDVKM come from the germline V gene. The DNA of the CDR3 is TGTGCCAGCAGTGTCGGCCTTATAGCCTACGAGCAGTACTTC. This translates into CASSVGLIAYEQYF.

The CDR3 region is CASSLSRAFF. The CDR3 nucleotides read TGTGCCAGCAGTCTTTCCAGAGCTTTCTTT. V gene TRBV12-3 or TRBV12-4 combines with J gene TRBJ1-1; D unclear. This CDR3 comprises 10 residues. V dropped 5 bases and J dropped 10 bases, with 8 bases sitting between them.

This clonotype was counted ten times or more. This rearrangement joins TRBV12-3 or TRBV12-4 to TRBJ1-1; D is ambiguous. V was trimmed by 3 bases and J by 3 bases, leaving 5 bases between them. This CDR3 region has 12 residues. As DNA, the CDR3 is TGTGCCAGCAGTTTCCTTTACACTGAAGCTTTCTTT. It specifies CASSFLYTEAFF.

This chain uses TRBV15 with TRBJ1-5, with D hard to call. The V and J ends lost 6 bases and 5 bases respectively, with 11 bases between them. This CDR3 contains 13 residues. CDR1 is LNHNV, CDR2 YYDKDF, per germline (reference sequence). The CDR3 nucleotides read TGTGCCACCAGTCCGGGGTCCTATCAGCCCCAGCATTTT. Amino acid sequence: CATSPGSYQPQHF.

The chain joins TRBV7-9 to TRBJ1-3; unclear D gene. The germline V gene has CDR1 SEHNR and CDR2 FQNEAQ (reference sequence). The CDR3 contains 16 residues. Trimming removed 1 base at V and 0 bases at J, with 10 bases between. CDR3 protein: CASSLVAELSGNTIYF. The DNA of the CDR3 is TGTGCCAGCAGCTTAGTGGCGGAGCTCTCTGGAAACACCATATATTTT.

V usage is TRBV28 and J usage is TRBJ2-7, with D hard to call. The V end was cut by 5 bases, the J end by 3 bases, with 8 bases between. CDR3 size: 12 residues. Germline V CDR1 and CDR2: MDHEN, SYDVKM. The CDR3 loop reads CASSTLYYEQYF. CDR3 sequence (DNA): TGTGCCAGCAGTACTCTTTACTACGAGCAGTACTTC. The full variable domain, completed using reference TRBV28 and TRBJ2-7, is DVKVTQSSRYLVKRTGEKVFLECVQDMDHENMFWYRQDPGLGLRLIYFSYDVKMKEKGDIPEGYSVSREKKERFSLILESASTNQTSMYLCASSTLYYEQYFGPGTRLTVT.